This T cell receptor (beta chain) was identified in a study of shared clonotypes between healthy human individuals (dated by TCRdb to the early 2020s). At the level of the whole study: A couple of women and three men aged 18 to 49 years were included in the cohort. Each donor's leukapheresis produced roughly between roughly 0.94 and 9.5 billion PBMCs. For each donor, CD4 naive and CD4 memory were each run on three plates, CD8 naive on two plates, and CD8 memory on one plate. Blood TCR repertoires of roughly five healthy adults were deeply sequenced to estimate repertoire size and the extent of clonotype sharing between individuals. To increase sequencing depth and limit assay-specific biases, TCR repertoire library preparation and sequencing were carried out by different laboratories using diverse techniques. What the authors observed across the whole study: Sampling was restricted to blood, and TCR repertoires in tissues likely differ from the TCR repertoires found in blood. Incomplete sequencing was indicated by rarefaction of sorted-subset datasets, despite the large sequencing depth. Across four donors, 5% to 6% of naive CD4, over 3% of naive CD8, 2% to 2.5% of memory CD4, and under 0.45% of memory CD8 clonotypes were shared. Because the study included a small number of donors, the genetic and exposure-history diversity represented was limited. Larger estimated clonotype richness was generally found for naive subsets than for memory subsets. Based on pairwise subsampling, the degree of clonotype sharing among donors was expected to be affected by sequencing depth. Higher generation probabilities were observed for clonotypes shared by all four sorted-subset donors than for non-shared clonotypes.

A word on this clone: Its antigen is currently not known. There are no base qualities to consult, and no much larger clone falls within one base.

CD8 naive samples consisted of CD45RO-negative cells that were positively selected for CCR7, yielding a CD45RA+CCR7+ population without TemRA cells. The donors were healthy, HIV-negative adults with no recently reported acute infections or vaccinations. Every donor was a Caucasian adult residing in Nashville, Tennessee, USA. Blood was obtained by leukapheresis, after which PBMCs were separated by Ficoll-Histopaque density gradient centrifugation and cryopreserved in liquid nitrogen vapor phase. Analytical flow cytometry was used to check the purity and quantity of every magnetically sorted T cell population. From each sorted fraction, genomic DNA was isolated and quantified by UV absorbance on a Nanodrop 2000c. TCR CDR3 regions were amplified from genomic DNA by multiplex PCR using the deep immunoSEQ assay. Extracted genomic DNA from each cell subset was distributed evenly across all wells of several immunoSEQ 96-well plates, and each plate was treated as a replicate. For sorted subsets, 200 to 250 ng genomic DNA, equal to 30,000 to 35,000 T cell genomes, was loaded into each replicate PCR. The purified libraries were quantified using a Qubit 3.0 fluorometer, sized with a Bioanalyzer 2100, and then quantified again using the KAPA Library Quantification kit. Every immunoSEQ 96-well plate was sequenced on a dedicated single-read 150-cycle Illumina NextSeq 550 flow cell. The published analysis was carried out like this. The immunoSEQ output contained only junctional sequences without quality scores, so filtering could not match that applied to full-length reads. Sequences were annotated with PyIR, a Python wrapper for IgBLAST v1.9, and V/J genes and CDR3 were assigned using IMGT germline references. Reads were filtered out if the reads had weak V/J assignments (E-value above 1e-6), no CDR3, stop codons, out-of-frame junctions, or ambiguous translated residues. V3J clonotypes were defined by identical inferred V gene, J gene, and CDR3 amino acid sequence. The percentage overlap between two repertoires was calculated by dividing the number of shared unique clonotypes by the size of the smaller repertoire. Three approaches were used to assess repertoire richness: RTK rarefaction, the Chao1 estimator, and Recon v2.1 estimates of unobserved clonotypes. For all TCRbeta clonotypes obtained by the gDNA method from a few donors, generation probabilities were computed with OLGA. Not all clones reach the TCRdb copy of this immuneACCESS table, which keeps in-frame sequences only. Checked studies attribute under half of the gap to unresolved V genes and leave the rest unexplained. That table supplies the V and J calls and clone size; D and trimming were determined from the DNA. The sample includes hundreds of thousands of clones, with approximately 96% observed a single time. Together, the top ten hold about 0.12% of the sample.

V is reduced by 2 bases and J by 0 bases, leaving a spacing of 11 bases between them. CDR1 and CDR2 are drawn from the germline V gene: MDHEN, SYDVKM. Including cysteine and phenylalanine, the CDR3 has 15 amino acids. Here the CDR3 DNA is all that survives: 45 bases in frame from base 1. The origin of this receptor is a woman in her 30s in good health. The sequence is built from TRBV28 and TRBJ2-7; the D segment could be TRBD1, given 6 matching bases. The sequenced material came from naive CD8+ T cells sorted from blood. Sample cell subset or site, as interpreted from the label and publication: CD45RA+CCR7+. CDR3 protein: CASSLVQGYSYEQYF. The bases are TGTGCCAGCAGTTTAGTACAGGGTTACTCCTACGAGCAGTACTTC.